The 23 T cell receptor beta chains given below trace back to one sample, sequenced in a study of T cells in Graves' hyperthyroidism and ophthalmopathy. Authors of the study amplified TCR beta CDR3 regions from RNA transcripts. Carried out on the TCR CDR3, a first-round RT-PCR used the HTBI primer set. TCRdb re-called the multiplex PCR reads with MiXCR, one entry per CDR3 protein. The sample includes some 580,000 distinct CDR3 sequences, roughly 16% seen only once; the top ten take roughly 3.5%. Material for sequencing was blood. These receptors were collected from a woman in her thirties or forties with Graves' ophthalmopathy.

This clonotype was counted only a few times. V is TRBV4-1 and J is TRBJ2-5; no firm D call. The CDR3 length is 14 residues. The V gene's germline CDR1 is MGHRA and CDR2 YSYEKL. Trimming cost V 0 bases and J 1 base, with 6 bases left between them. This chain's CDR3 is CASSQERSQETQYF. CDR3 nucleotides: TGCGCCAGCAGCCAAGAGAGGAGCCAAGAGACCCAGTACTTC.

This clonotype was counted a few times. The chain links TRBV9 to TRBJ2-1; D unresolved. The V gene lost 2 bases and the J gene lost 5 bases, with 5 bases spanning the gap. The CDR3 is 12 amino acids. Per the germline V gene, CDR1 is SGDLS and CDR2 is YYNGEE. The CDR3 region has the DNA TGTGCCAGCAGCGTCCGGGACAATGAGCAGTTCTTC. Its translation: CASSVRDNEQFF.

The CDR3 bases are TGTGCCAGCAGTTTAGGCAGGGCGCTGGGCACCGGGGAGCTGTTTTTT. Translating it yields CASSLGRALGTGELFF. The rearrangement links TRBV12-3 or TRBV12-4 to TRBJ2-2; the D gene is possibly TRBD1 (5 bases). Trimming removed 1 base from V and 4 bases from J, with 13 bases in between. The CDR3 sequence is 16 residues long.

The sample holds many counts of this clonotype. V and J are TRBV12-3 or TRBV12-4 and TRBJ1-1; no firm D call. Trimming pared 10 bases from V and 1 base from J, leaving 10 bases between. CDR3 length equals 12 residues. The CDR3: CATTGWNTEAFF. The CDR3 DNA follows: TGTGCCACCACCGGCTGGAACACTGAAGCTTTCTTT.

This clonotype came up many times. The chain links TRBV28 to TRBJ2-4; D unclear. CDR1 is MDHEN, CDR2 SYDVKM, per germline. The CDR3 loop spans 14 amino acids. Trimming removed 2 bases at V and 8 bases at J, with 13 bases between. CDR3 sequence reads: CASSLRLPRDIQYF. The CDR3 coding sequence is TGTGCCAGCAGTTTACGCCTCCCCCGGGACATTCAGTACTTC.

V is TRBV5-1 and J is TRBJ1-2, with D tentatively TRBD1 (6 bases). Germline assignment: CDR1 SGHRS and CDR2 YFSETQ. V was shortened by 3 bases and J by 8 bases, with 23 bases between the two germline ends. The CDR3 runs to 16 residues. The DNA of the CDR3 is TGCGCCAGCAGCTGGGGGATTGAAAGGGGGTCCTCAGGCTACACCTTC. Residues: CASSWGIERGSSGYTF. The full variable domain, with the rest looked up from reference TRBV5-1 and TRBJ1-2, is KAGVTQTPRYLIKTRGQQVTLSCSPISGHRSVSWYQQTPGQGLQFLFEYFSETQRNKGNFPGRFSGRQFSNSRSEMNVSTLELGDSALYLCASSWGIERGSSGYTFGSGTRLTVV.

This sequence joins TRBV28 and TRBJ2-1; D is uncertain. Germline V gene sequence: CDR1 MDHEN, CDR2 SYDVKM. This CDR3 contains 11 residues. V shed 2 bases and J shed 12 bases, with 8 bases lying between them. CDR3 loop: CASSLGHLQFF. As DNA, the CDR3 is TGTGCCAGCAGTTTAGGGCATTTGCAGTTCTTC.

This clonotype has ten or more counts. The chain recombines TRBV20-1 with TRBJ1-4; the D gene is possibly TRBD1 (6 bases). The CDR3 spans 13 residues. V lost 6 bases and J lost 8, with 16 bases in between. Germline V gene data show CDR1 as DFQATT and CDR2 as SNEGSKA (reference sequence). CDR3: CSATRQVGEKLFF. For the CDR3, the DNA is TGCAGTGCCACTCGACAGGTTGGAGAAAAACTGTTTTTT.

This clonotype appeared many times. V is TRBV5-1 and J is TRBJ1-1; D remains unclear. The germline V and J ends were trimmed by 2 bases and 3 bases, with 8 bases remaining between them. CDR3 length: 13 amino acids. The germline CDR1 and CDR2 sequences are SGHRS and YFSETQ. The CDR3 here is CASSFSPDTEAFF. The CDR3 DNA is TGCGCCAGCAGCTTTTCCCCGGACACTGAAGCTTTCTTT.

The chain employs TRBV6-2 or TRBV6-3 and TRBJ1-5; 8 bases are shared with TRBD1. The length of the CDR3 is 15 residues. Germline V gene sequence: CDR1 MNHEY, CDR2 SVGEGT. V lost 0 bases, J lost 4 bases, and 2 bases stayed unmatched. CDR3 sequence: CASSYSDRENQPQHF. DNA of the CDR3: TGTGCCAGCAGTTACTCGGACAGGGAGAATCAGCCCCAGCATTTT.

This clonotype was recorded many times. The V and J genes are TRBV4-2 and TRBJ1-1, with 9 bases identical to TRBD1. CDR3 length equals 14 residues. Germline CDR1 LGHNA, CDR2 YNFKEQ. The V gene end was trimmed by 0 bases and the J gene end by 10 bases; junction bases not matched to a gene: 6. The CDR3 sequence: CASSQDGQGQGAFF. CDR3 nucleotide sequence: TGTGCCAGCAGCCAAGACGGACAGGGACAGGGAGCTTTCTTT.

CDR3 sequence reads: CASSPQTGHGNIQYF. CDR3 sequence (DNA): TGCGCCAGCAGCCCCCAAACGGGACACGGAAACATTCAGTACTTC. This chain joins TRBV5-1 and TRBJ2-4; D might be TRBD1 (6 bases). CDR1 SGHRS and CDR2 YFSETQ come from the germline V gene. Trimming stripped 4 bases from V and 6 bases from J, with 17 bases between. The CDR3 extends over 15 amino acids.

CDR3 DNA sequence: TGTGCCAGCAGCACAGCCCAGGTGCCATCGGGTGAAAAACTGTTTTTT. Translating it yields CASSTAQVPSGEKLFF. The J gene is TRBJ1-4, the V gene TRBV28; no firm D call. With 6 bases removed from V and 7 bases from J, the gap between germline ends came to 21 bases. The CDR3 loop spans 16 amino acids. The germline V gene has CDR1 MDHEN and CDR2 SYDVKM. The full variable domain, with the rest looked up from reference TRBV28 and TRBJ1-4, is DVKVTQSSRYLVKRTGEKVFLECVQDMDHENMFWYRQDPGLGLRLIYFSYDVKMKEKGDIPEGYSVSREKKERFSLILESASTNQTSMYLCASSTAQVPSGEKLFFGSGTQLSVL.

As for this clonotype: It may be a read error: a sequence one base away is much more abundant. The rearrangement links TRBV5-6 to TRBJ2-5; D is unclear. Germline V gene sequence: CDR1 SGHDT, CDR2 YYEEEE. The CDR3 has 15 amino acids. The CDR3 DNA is TGTGCCGGCAGCTTGCGATTGGGAAGTCAAGAGACCCAGTACTTC. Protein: CAGSLRLGSQETQYF.

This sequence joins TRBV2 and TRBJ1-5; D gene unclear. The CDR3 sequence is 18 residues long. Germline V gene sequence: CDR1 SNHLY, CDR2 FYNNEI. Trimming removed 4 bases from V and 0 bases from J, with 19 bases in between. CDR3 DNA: TGTGCCAGCAGTGGGGGAACACCTTATGAAAATAGCAATCAGCCCCAGCATTTT. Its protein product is CASSGGTPYENSNQPQHF. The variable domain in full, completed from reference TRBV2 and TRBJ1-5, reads EPEVTQTPSHQVTQMGQEVILRCVPISNHLYFYWYRQILGQKVEFLVSFYNNEISEKSEIFDDQFSVERPDGSNFTLKIRSTKLEDSAMYFCASSGGTPYENSNQPQHFGDGTRLSIL.

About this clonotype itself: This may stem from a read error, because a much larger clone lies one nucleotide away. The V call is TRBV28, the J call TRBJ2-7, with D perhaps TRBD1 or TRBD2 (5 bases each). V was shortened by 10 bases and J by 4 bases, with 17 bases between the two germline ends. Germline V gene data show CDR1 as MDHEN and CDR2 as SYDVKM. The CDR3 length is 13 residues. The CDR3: CATLDGTRYEQYF. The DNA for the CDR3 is TGTGCCACGCTCGATGGGACCCGTTACGAGCAGTACTTC.

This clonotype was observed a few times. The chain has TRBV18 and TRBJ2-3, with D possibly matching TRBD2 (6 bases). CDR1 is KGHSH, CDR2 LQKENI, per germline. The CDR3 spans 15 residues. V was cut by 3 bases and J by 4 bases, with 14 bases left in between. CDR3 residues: CASSPGLQDSDTQYF. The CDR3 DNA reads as TGTGCCAGCTCACCGGGACTCCAAGACTCAGATACGCAGTATTTT.

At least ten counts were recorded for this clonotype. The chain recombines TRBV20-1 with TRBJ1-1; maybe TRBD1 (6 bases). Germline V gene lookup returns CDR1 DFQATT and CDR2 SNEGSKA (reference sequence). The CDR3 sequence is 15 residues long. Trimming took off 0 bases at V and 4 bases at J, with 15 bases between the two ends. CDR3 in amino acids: CSARDPLTGSTEAFF. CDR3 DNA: TGCAGTGCTAGAGACCCCCTCACAGGGAGCACTGAAGCTTTCTTT.

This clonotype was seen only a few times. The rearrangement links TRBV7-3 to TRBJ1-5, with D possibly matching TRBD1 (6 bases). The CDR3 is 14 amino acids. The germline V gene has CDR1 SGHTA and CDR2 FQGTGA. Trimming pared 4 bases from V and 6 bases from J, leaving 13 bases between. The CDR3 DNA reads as TGTGCCAGCAGCTCAGGGGATACGGGTCAGCCCCAGCATTTT. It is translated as CASSSGDTGQPQHF.

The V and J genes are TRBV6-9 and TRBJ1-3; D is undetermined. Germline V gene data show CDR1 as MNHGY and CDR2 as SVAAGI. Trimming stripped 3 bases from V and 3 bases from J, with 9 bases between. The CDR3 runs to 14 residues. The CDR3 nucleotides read TGTGCCAGCAGTTACGAACAGATTGGAAACACCATATATTTT. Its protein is CASSYEQIGNTIYF.

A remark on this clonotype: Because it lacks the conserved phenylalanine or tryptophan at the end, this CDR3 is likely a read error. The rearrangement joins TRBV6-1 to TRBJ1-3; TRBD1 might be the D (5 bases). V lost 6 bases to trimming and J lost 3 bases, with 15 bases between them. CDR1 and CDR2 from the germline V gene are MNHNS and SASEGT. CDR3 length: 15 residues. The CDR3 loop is CASRGSAGSGNTIYS. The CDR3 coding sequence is TGTGCCAGCAGGGGCTCTGCAGGGAGTGGAAACACCATATATTCT.

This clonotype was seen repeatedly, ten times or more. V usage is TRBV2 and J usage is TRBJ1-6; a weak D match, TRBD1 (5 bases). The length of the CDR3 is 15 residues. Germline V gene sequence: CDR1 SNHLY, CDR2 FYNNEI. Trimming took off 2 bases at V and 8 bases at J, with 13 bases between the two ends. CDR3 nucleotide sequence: TGTGCCAGCAGTGAAAGGTGGGGCAGTGATTCACCCCTCCACTTT. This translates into CASSERWGSDSPLHF.

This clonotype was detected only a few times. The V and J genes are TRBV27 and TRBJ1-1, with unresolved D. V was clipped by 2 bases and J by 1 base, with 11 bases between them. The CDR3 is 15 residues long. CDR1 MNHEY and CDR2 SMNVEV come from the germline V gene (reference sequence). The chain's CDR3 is CASSLVQAPNTEAFF. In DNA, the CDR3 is TGTGCCAGCAGTTTAGTTCAGGCTCCGAACACTGAAGCTTTCTTT.